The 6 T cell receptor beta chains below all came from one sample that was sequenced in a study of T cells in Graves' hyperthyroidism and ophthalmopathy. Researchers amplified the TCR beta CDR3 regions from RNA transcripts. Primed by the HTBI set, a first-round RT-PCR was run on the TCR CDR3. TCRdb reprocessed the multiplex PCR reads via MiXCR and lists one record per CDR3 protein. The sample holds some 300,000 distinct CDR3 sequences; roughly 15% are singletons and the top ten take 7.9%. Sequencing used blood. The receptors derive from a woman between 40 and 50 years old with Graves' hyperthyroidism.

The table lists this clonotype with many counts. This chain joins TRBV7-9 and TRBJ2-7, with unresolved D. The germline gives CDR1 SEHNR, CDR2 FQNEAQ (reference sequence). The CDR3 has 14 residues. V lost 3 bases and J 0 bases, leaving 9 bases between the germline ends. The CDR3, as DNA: TGTGCCAGCAGCTTCCTGGACCCCTCCTACGAGCAGTACTTC. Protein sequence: CASSFLDPSYEQYF.

CDR3 bases: TGTGCCAGCAGTGATTCCAGGGGAAATGGCTACACCTTC. Encoded protein: CASSDSRGNGYTF. The chain joins TRBV6-1 to TRBJ1-2, with D possibly matching TRBD1 (6 bases). Germline loops: CDR1 MNHNS, CDR2 SASEGT. This CDR3 is 13 amino acids long. V was clipped by 3 bases and J by 6 bases, with 11 bases between them.

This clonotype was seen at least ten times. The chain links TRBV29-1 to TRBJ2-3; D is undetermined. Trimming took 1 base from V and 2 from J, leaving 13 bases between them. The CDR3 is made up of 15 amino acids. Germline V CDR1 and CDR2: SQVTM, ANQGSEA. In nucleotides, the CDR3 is TGCAGCGTTGAAGCCCCCCGGAGTTACACAGATACGCAGTATTTT. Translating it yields CSVEAPRSYTDTQYF.

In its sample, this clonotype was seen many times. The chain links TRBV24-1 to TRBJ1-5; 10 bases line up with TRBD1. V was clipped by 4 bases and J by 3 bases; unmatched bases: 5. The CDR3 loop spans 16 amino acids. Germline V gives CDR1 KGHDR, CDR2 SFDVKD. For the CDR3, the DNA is TGTGCCACCAGTGACTCAGGACAGGGGGTCAATCAGCCCCAGCATTTT. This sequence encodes CATSDSGQGVNQPQHF.

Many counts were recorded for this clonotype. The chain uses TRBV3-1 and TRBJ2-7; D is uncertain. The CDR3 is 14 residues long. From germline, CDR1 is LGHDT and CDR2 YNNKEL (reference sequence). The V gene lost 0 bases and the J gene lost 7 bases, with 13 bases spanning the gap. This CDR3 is CASSQDDRGLEQYF. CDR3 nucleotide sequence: TGTGCCAGCAGCCAAGATGACCGCGGATTGGAGCAGTACTTC.

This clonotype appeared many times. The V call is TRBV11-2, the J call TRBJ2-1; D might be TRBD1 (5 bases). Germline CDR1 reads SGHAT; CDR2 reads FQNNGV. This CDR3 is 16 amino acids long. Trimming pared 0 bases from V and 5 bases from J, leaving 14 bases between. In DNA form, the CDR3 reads TGTGCCAGCAGCTTAGAAGACAGAAGGTACCACAATGAGCAGTTCTTC. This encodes CASSLEDRRYHNEQFF.